This T cell receptor beta chain was sequenced for a study of T cell changes during pregnancy in multiple sclerosis. Only in-frame clones appear in the TCRdb table, and some are missing; sequencing was by immunoSEQ multiplex PCR. The sample consists of about 34,000 clones, 90% of them appearing once. This CDR3 has 18 amino acids. After removal of 7 bases from V and 0 bases from J, the junction contained 15 bases not matched to a gene. Germline assignment: CDR1 SNHLY and CDR2 FYNNEI. The clonotype was recovered from a female donor with multiple sclerosis, enrolled in a pregnancy study. The V gene is TRBV2, the J gene TRBJ2-7, with 10 positions matching TRBD1. Sequencing was performed on CD8+ T cells from peripheral blood mononuclear cells, taken in the second trimester of pregnancy. Here the CDR3 DNA reads TGTGCCAGCACCTTAACGGGACAGGGGACAAAAAGCTCCTACGAGCAGTACTTC. This gives the protein CASTLTGQGTKSSYEQYF.